This T cell receptor (beta chain) was profiled in a study of blood T cell repertoires in COVID-19. Measured with immunoSEQ multiplex PCR; TCRdb has only the in-frame clones, and not every one. This sample has a few hundred thousand clones; approximately 91% occur once, and the top ten carry roughly 2.2%. Germline V gives CDR1 SGHTA, CDR2 FQGNSA. The CDR3 extends over 18 amino acids. Losses at the gene ends were 3 bases for V and 2 bases for J; bases not matched to a gene: 8. The chain links TRBV7-2 to TRBJ2-5; TRBD2 matches at 14 bases. Sequencing was done on a sample of peripheral blood. This receptor was taken from a man between 45 and 60 years old with acute or convalescent COVID-19. The CDR3 nucleotides are TGTGCCAGCAGCTTCCCGGGACTAGCGGGGGTGGGGCAAGAGACCCAGTACTTC. Amino acids: CASSFPGLAGVGQETQYF.